The clone carrying this T cell receptor beta chain was picked up many times. These data originate in a study of response to subunit inactivated influenza vaccine. TCRdb redid the calling of the RT-PCR reads with MiXCR, one entry per CDR3 protein. The sample lists 150,000 to 200,000 distinct CDR3 sequences, under 13% occurring once. Trimming left V 2 bases short and J 4 bases short, with 2 bases between. The germline V gene encodes CDR1 SGHTA and CDR2 FQGNSA. The CDR3 spans 11 residues. This sequence was found in a man aged 50 to 60 who received an inactivated influenza vaccine. Specimen: non-naive T cells sorted from PBMCs, collected about 6 weeks after vaccination. V and J are TRBV7-2 and TRBJ2-5; D is undetermined. CDR3 region: CASSLTETQYF. CDR3 nucleotides: TGTGCCAGCAGCTTAACAGAGACCCAGTACTTC.